This T cell receptor beta chain was profiled in a study of cytomegalovirus exposure and HLA in healthy donors. This clone was recorded once. Its antigen is as yet unknown. General study points: The majority of CMV-associated TCR beta chains were reported as apparently HLA-restricted in a later analysis. The likely origin of a cluster of highly shared sequence variants was a sequencing artifact. The productive fraction for most TCR beta V segments was about 87% or about 30% in an earlier analysis. In a later analysis, V- and J-gene trimming of beta chains associated with a DCLRE1C missense variant, replicated independently.

The CDR3 length is 16 residues. The germline V gene has CDR1 SGHAT and CDR2 FQNNGV. With 0 bases clipped from V and 4 bases from J, the junction kept 8 bases outside the gene matches. PCR amplification relied on 60 Vbeta primers (plus 13 Jbeta primers). Using immunoSEQ multiplex PCR, the repertoire was profiled, and TCRdb retains in-frame clones only, with some absent. The sample records about 130,000 clones, more than 65% being singletons. The sample was PBMCs. The chain joins TRBV11-2 to TRBJ2-7, with 8 bases fitting TRBD1. The TCR comes from a woman in her sixties or seventies in good health and CMV-seropositive. The CDR3 region has the DNA TGTGCCAGCAGCTTAGATCCCCAGGGGGCACGGTACGAGCAGTACTTC. Encoded protein: CASSLDPQGARYEQYF.